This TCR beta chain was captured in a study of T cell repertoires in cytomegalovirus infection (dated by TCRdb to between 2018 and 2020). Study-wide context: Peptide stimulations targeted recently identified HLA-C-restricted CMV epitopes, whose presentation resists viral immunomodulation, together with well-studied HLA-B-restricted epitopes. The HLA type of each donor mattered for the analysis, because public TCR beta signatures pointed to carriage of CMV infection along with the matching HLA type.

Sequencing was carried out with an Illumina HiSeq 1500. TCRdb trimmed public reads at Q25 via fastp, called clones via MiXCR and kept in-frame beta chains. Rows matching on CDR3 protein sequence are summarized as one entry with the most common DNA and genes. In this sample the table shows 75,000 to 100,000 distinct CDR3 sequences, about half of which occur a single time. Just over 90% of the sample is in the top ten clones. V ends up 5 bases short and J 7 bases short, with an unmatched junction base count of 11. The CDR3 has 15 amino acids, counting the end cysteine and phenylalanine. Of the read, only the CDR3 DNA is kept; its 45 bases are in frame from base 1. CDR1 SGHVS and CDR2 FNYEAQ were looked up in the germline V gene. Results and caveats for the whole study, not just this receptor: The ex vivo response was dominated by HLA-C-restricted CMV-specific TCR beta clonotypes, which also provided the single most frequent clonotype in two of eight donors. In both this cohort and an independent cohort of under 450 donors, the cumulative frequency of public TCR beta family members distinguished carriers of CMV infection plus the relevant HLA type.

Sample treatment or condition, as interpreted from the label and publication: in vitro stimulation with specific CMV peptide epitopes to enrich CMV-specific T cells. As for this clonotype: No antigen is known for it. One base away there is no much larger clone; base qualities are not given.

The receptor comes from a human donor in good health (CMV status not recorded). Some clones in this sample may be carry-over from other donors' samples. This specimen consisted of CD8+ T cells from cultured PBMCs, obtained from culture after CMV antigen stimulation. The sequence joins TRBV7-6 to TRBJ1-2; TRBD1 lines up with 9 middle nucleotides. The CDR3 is CASSAMDRGVGGYTF. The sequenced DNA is TGTGCCAGCAGCGCCATGGACAGGGGAGTCGGTGGCTACACCTTC.